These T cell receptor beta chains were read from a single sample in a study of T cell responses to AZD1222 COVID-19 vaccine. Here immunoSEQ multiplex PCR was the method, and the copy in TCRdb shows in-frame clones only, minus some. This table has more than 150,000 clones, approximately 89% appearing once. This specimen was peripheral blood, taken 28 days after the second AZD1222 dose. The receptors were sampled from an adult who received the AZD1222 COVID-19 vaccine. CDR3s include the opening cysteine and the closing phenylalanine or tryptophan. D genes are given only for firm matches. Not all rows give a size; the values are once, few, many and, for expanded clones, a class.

cdr3_nt: TGTGCCAGCAGTTTACAGTATGGCTACACCTTC; cdr3_aa: CASSLQYGYTF; d_call: .; j_call: TRBJ1-2; clone_size: .; v_call: TRBV6-5
cdr3_nt: TGTGCCAGCAGCCCCCAATTAACTAGCGGGCCCTACAATGAGCAGTTCTTC; cdr3_aa: CASSPQLTSGPYNEQFF; d_call: TRBD2; j_call: TRBJ2-1; clone_size: .; v_call: TRBV3-1/TRBV3-2
cdr3_nt: TGTGCCAGCAGTTTATCGGGGCAGGGCCCTACATCCCCCGTGAATCAGCCCCAGCATTTT; cdr3_aa: CASSLSGQGPTSPVNQPQHF; d_call: .; j_call: TRBJ1-5; clone_size: .; v_call: TRBV27
cdr3_nt: TGTGCCAGCAGGAGACAGGGGACCGAGACCCAGTACTTC; cdr3_aa: CASRRQGTETQYF; d_call: TRBD1; j_call: TRBJ2-5; clone_size: .; v_call: TRBV12-3/TRBV12-4
cdr3_nt: TGTGCCAGCAGCACCCCCGTGGGACAGAACAATCAGCCCCAGCATTTT; cdr3_aa: CASSTPVGQNNQPQHF; d_call: TRBD1; j_call: TRBJ1-5; clone_size: .; v_call: TRBV28
cdr3_nt: TGTGCCACCAGTGATTATCGGCGGGGGGGACAGGGGAACTATGGCTACACCTTC; cdr3_aa: CATSDYRRGGQGNYGYTF; d_call: TRBD1; j_call: TRBJ1-2; clone_size: .; v_call: TRBV24-1
cdr3_nt: TGTGCCAGCAGTGAAGGGGCAGGGTGGAACACTGAAGCTTTCTTT; cdr3_aa: CASSEGAGWNTEAFF; d_call: .; j_call: TRBJ1-1; clone_size: .; v_call: TRBV2
cdr3_nt: TGTGCCAGCCGCGCCCCCAGCTCTGGGGCCAACGTCCTGACTTTC; cdr3_aa: CASRAPSSGANVLTF; d_call: .; j_call: TRBJ2-6; clone_size: .; v_call: TRBV25-1
cdr3_nt: TGTGCCAGCAGCTCCGCCCCAAGGGAGACCCAGTACTTC; cdr3_aa: CASSSAPRETQYF; d_call: .; j_call: TRBJ2-5; clone_size: .; v_call: TRBV5-6
cdr3_nt: TGTGCCACCGCACAGGGGGCCGGCGATGAGCAGTTCTTC; cdr3_aa: CATAQGAGDEQFF; d_call: TRBD1; j_call: TRBJ2-1; clone_size: .; v_call: TRBV10-3
cdr3_nt: TGTGCCAGCAGTAATCTACCCCCCCCAGATACGCAGTATTTT; cdr3_aa: CASSNLPPPDTQYF; d_call: .; j_call: TRBJ2-3; clone_size: .; v_call: TRBV7-3
cdr3_nt: TGTGCCAGCAGCCCCATAGTACAGACCGAAAAACTGTTTTTT; cdr3_aa: CASSPIVQTEKLFF; d_call: .; j_call: TRBJ1-4; clone_size: .; v_call: TRBV28
cdr3_nt: TGTGCCAGCAGCTTAACGTCCGGGAGGGCCGGATACGAGCAGTACTTC; cdr3_aa: CASSLTSGRAGYEQYF; d_call: TRBD2; j_call: TRBJ2-7; clone_size: .; v_call: TRBV7-3
cdr3_nt: TGCGCCAGCAGCTGGTCAGGGGGGTCTATAATGAACACTGAAGCTTTCTTT; cdr3_aa: CASSWSGGSIMNTEAFF; d_call: TRBD1; j_call: TRBJ1-1; clone_size: .; v_call: TRBV5-1
cdr3_nt: TGTGCCAGTAGTCTCCGGACTAGCGGGACAATAAGGGGGAACACCGGGGAGCTGTTTTTT; cdr3_aa: CASSLRTSGTIRGNTGELFF; d_call: TRBD2; j_call: TRBJ2-2; clone_size: .; v_call: TRBV19
cdr3_nt: TGTGCCAGCTCACCAAGGATAAAGGTTAATCGAAACTCGAACACCACCGGGGAGCTGTTTTTT; cdr3_aa: CASSPRIKVNRNSNTTGELFF; d_call: .; j_call: TRBJ2-2; clone_size: .; v_call: TRBV18
cdr3_nt: TGTGCCTGGAGTGTACGGGTGGGTGGGGAAGCTTTCTTT; cdr3_aa: CAWSVRVGGEAFF; d_call: .; j_call: TRBJ1-1; clone_size: .; v_call: TRBV30
cdr3_nt: TGTGCCATCAGTGGCGGGGAGGGAAACACTGAAGCTTTCTTT; cdr3_aa: CAISGGEGNTEAFF; d_call: .; j_call: TRBJ1-1; clone_size: .; v_call: TRBV10-3
cdr3_nt: TGTGCCAGCCTTGACAGGGGGCCGGACACTGAAGCTTTCTTT; cdr3_aa: CASLDRGPDTEAFF; d_call: TRBD1; j_call: TRBJ1-1; clone_size: .; v_call: TRBV19
cdr3_nt: TGTGCTAGCAGCTTAGTTCCGCGACTAGCGGGAGGGGTGCAGTTCTTC; cdr3_aa: CASSLVPRLAGGVQFF; d_call: TRBD2; j_call: TRBJ2-1; clone_size: once; v_call: TRBV7-7
cdr3_nt: TGTGCCAGCTCACCAGGTAGCGGAAACACCGGGGAGCTGTTTTTT; cdr3_aa: CASSPGSGNTGELFF; d_call: .; j_call: TRBJ2-2; clone_size: .; v_call: TRBV18
cdr3_nt: TGTGCCACCAGTGATCCTACTAGCTCGGGTAGGCCCTACAATGAGCAGTTCTTC; cdr3_aa: CATSDPTSSGRPYNEQFF; d_call: .; j_call: TRBJ2-1; clone_size: .; v_call: TRBV24-1
cdr3_nt: TGTGCCAGCAGCCCCCTGGGACTAGCGGGAAACGAGCAGTACTTC; cdr3_aa: CASSPLGLAGNEQYF; d_call: TRBD2; j_call: TRBJ2-7; clone_size: .; v_call: TRBV4-2
cdr3_nt: TGTGCCAGCAGTCCTCTACAGGGGGTCTCCTACGAGCAGTACTTC; cdr3_aa: CASSPLQGVSYEQYF; d_call: TRBD1; j_call: TRBJ2-7; clone_size: .; v_call: TRBV2
cdr3_nt: TGTGCCAGCAGCGTGGACCGGTGGGGCGAGCAGTACTTC; cdr3_aa: CASSVDRWGEQYF; d_call: .; j_call: TRBJ2-7; clone_size: .; v_call: TRBV7-3
cdr3_nt: TGTGCCAGCAGTTACCGCCGGGAGGGCCAAGAGACCCAGTACTTC; cdr3_aa: CASSYRREGQETQYF; d_call: TRBD2; j_call: TRBJ2-5; clone_size: .; v_call: TRBV6-5
cdr3_nt: TGCGCCAGCAGTAGGGACCCAAGCGCCACCGGGGAGCTGTTTTTT; cdr3_aa: CASSRDPSATGELFF; d_call: .; j_call: TRBJ2-2; clone_size: .; v_call: TRBV5-1
cdr3_nt: TGTGCCATCAGTGAGCCACCGGACTATGGCTACACCTTC; cdr3_aa: CAISEPPDYGYTF; d_call: .; j_call: TRBJ1-2; clone_size: .; v_call: TRBV10-3
cdr3_nt: TGTGCCAGCAGTGAGCCGAACGGGAGGGCGGGGTTCGAGCAGTACTTC; cdr3_aa: CASSEPNGRAGFEQYF; d_call: TRBD2; j_call: TRBJ2-7; clone_size: .; v_call: TRBV25-1
cdr3_nt: TGTGCCTGGAGTGTACTAGGGGAAGAGCAGTACTTC; cdr3_aa: CAWSVLGEEQYF; d_call: .; j_call: TRBJ2-7; clone_size: once; v_call: TRBV30
cdr3_nt: TGCGCCAGCAGTGCCCGGGACTTGCGTACCGGGGAGCTGTTTTTT; cdr3_aa: CASSARDLRTGELFF; d_call: .; j_call: TRBJ2-2; clone_size: .; v_call: TRBV10-2
cdr3_nt: TGTGCCAGCAGCTCGGACAGGGGAAGTGAAAAACTGTTTTTT; cdr3_aa: CASSSDRGSEKLFF; d_call: TRBD1; j_call: TRBJ1-4; clone_size: .; v_call: TRBV7-3
cdr3_nt: TGTGCCAGCAGCTTGTCAGGGAATGGCTACACCTTC; cdr3_aa: CASSLSGNGYTF; d_call: .; j_call: TRBJ1-2; clone_size: .; v_call: TRBV5-6
cdr3_nt: TGTGCCAGCAGCCTTGGACAGTTTTATAGCAATCAGCCCCAGCATTTT; cdr3_aa: CASSLGQFYSNQPQHF; d_call: .; j_call: TRBJ1-5; clone_size: .; v_call: TRBV7-2
cdr3_nt: TGTGCCAGCAGCTTGCGGACAGGAATACAAGAGACCCAGTACTTC; cdr3_aa: CASSLRTGIQETQYF; d_call: TRBD1; j_call: TRBJ2-5; clone_size: .; v_call: TRBV11-3
cdr3_nt: TGTGCCTGGAGTGGAGGGACAGTCAAAGGTTTCTACACCGGGGAGCTGTTTTTT; cdr3_aa: CAWSGGTVKGFYTGELFF; d_call: TRBD1; j_call: TRBJ2-2; clone_size: once; v_call: TRBV30
cdr3_nt: TGTGCCAGCAGCTTAGATCCGGTGGGCAGGGGGACCCCTGGAAACACCATATATTTT; cdr3_aa: CASSLDPVGRGTPGNTIYF; d_call: TRBD1; j_call: TRBJ1-3; clone_size: .; v_call: TRBV7-6
cdr3_nt: TGTGCCAGCAGTTGGGCAGACTATGGCTACACCTTC; cdr3_aa: CASSWADYGYTF; d_call: .; j_call: TRBJ1-2; clone_size: .; v_call: TRBV28
cdr3_nt: TGTGCCAGTAGTTCAGGGGAGCTCCCTGGAAACACCATATATTTT; cdr3_aa: CASSSGELPGNTIYF; d_call: .; j_call: TRBJ1-3; clone_size: .; v_call: TRBV19
cdr3_nt: TGTGCCAGCAGCCCCCGGGCGACAGTCACCGGGGAGCTGTTTTTT; cdr3_aa: CASSPRATVTGELFF; d_call: .; j_call: TRBJ2-2; clone_size: .; v_call: TRBV7-2
cdr3_nt: TGTGCCAGCTCACCACCGACAGGGCAAACTGAAGCTTTCTTT; cdr3_aa: CASSPPTGQTEAFF; d_call: TRBD1; j_call: TRBJ1-1; clone_size: few; v_call: TRBV18
cdr3_nt: TGTGCCAGCAGAAGGTGGGGGGGAGAATACGAGCAGTACTTC; cdr3_aa: CASRRWGGEYEQYF; d_call: TRBD2; j_call: TRBJ2-7; clone_size: .; v_call: TRBV5-4
cdr3_nt: TGTGCCTGGAGAATTGGACAGGTAGAAGCTTTCTTT; cdr3_aa: CAWRIGQVEAFF; d_call: TRBD1; j_call: TRBJ1-1; clone_size: .; v_call: TRBV30
cdr3_nt: TGCGCCAGCAGCTTGGATTCGGACAGGGGAGCCAAAAACATTCAGTACTTC; cdr3_aa: CASSLDSDRGAKNIQYF; d_call: TRBD1; j_call: TRBJ2-4; clone_size: .; v_call: TRBV5-1
cdr3_nt: TGTGCCAGTAGTGTCGGGACGGCGAAGTACGAGCAGTACTTC; cdr3_aa: CASSVGTAKYEQYF; d_call: .; j_call: TRBJ2-7; clone_size: .; v_call: TRBV19
cdr3_nt: TGCGCCAGCAGCCAAGTCAGGGGCTCTGGAAACACCATATATTTT; cdr3_aa: CASSQVRGSGNTIYF; d_call: .; j_call: TRBJ1-3; clone_size: few; v_call: TRBV4-1
cdr3_nt: TGTGCCAGCAGCCAAGAACCTTTGGCCAAAGAGCAGTTCTTC; cdr3_aa: CASSQEPLAKEQFF; d_call: .; j_call: TRBJ2-1; clone_size: .; v_call: TRBV4-2
cdr3_nt: TGTGCCATCAGTGTTGGGGCGGGAGGGCCAAGTGAGACCCAGTACTTC; cdr3_aa: CAISVGAGGPSETQYF; d_call: TRBD2; j_call: TRBJ2-5; clone_size: .; v_call: TRBV10-3
cdr3_nt: TGCGCCAGCAGCCCCCGGGACACCATGAACACTGAAGCTTTCTTT; cdr3_aa: CASSPRDTMNTEAFF; d_call: .; j_call: TRBJ1-1; clone_size: .; v_call: TRBV5-1
cdr3_nt: TGTGCCAGCACCCCCGGGACCGCCAGCTACACCTTC; cdr3_aa: CASTPGTASYTF; d_call: .; j_call: TRBJ1-2; clone_size: .; v_call: TRBV6-5
cdr3_nt: TGTGCCAGCAGCCACAACCCGGGACAGCCTACCTCCTATGGCTACACCTTC; cdr3_aa: CASSHNPGQPTSYGYTF; d_call: TRBD1; j_call: TRBJ1-2; clone_size: .; v_call: TRBV9
cdr3_nt: TGTGCCAGCAGGGTCCAGGGCTATGGCTACACCTTC; cdr3_aa: CASRVQGYGYTF; d_call: .; j_call: TRBJ1-2; clone_size: .; v_call: TRBV2
cdr3_nt: TGTGCCAGCAGCTTTCTAGCGGGGTACGAGCAGTACTTC; cdr3_aa: CASSFLAGYEQYF; d_call: TRBD2; j_call: TRBJ2-7; clone_size: .; v_call: TRBV11-3
cdr3_nt: TGTGCCAGCAGCCACTTAAGAGGGCTAGAGACCCAGTACTTC; cdr3_aa: CASSHLRGLETQYF; d_call: .; j_call: TRBJ2-5; clone_size: .; v_call: TRBV3-1/TRBV3-2
cdr3_nt: TGCGCCAGCAGCTTGGCGGGGACAGTGGGGACTGAAGCTTTCTTT; cdr3_aa: CASSLAGTVGTEAFF; d_call: TRBD1; j_call: TRBJ1-1; clone_size: .; v_call: TRBV5-1